This TCR beta chain was sequenced in a study of CD8 T cells in ankylosing spondylitis (TCRdb year 2017). The study in broad terms: To find TCR variants linked to disease, the study profiled T cell receptor beta repertoires in ankylosing spondylitis patients and healthy donors. The full study cohort was made up of about 25 ankylosing spondylitis patients and fewer than 120 healthy donors. Peripheral blood samples were taken, and synovial fluid was additionally collected from ankylosing spondylitis patients. The investigation overall reported the following: Significant enrichment of the disease-linked clones was reported in matched synovial fluid samples from ankylosing spondylitis patients. Blood from ankylosing spondylitis patients appeared to be characterized by a TCR beta motif composed of eight highly homologous amino acid variants. The disease-linked clones had a CD8+ phenotype and were found at relatively low frequencies in peripheral blood. Some motif variants had previously been reported in the synovial fluid and blood of reactive arthritis patients, which suggests shared mechanisms of disease initiation.

The CDR3 starts with the cysteine, ends with the phenylalanine, and has 13 residues. Only the CDR3 portion is preserved as DNA: 39 bases, with reading frame beginning at the first base. V loses 6 bases of germline sequence and J loses 6 bases, and the interval between the two ends is 12 bases. Sequences MNHEY (CDR1) and SMNVEV (CDR2) are obtained from the germline V gene (reference sequence). TCRdb records Illumina HiSeq 2500 as the sequencer. Quantitative 5'-RACE with molecular barcodes was the method used to prepare the TCR beta libraries. The study's own analysis went as follows. Disease-linked TCR variants were identified with a new computational method built on a probabilistic model of VDJ rearrangement. In-frame beta chains were kept once TCRdb had trimmed the public reads at Q25 with fastp and called clones with MiXCR. Rows are unified per CDR3 protein, each entry keeping the most common DNA and genes. TCRdb, rather than the study authors, made the V and J calls. The sample contains roughly 230,000 distinct CDR3 sequences, 15% to 20% of them found a single time. In total, the top ten clones hold about a third of the sample.

Comments on this clonotype: This receptor's antigen is unknown. No base qualities exist here, and no much larger clone lies one base off it.

What was sequenced was blood, either unsorted or a sorted T cell fraction (not recorded which). The rearrangement combines TRBV27 with TRBJ2-1, with no confidently assigned D gene. The clonotype originates from a male donor with ankylosing spondylitis or in good health (not recorded which). The CDR3 region reads CASSVPASNEQFF. The DNA is as follows: TGTGCCAGCAGCGTTCCAGCGAGCAATGAGCAGTTCTTC.